This T cell receptor beta chain is from a study of blood T cells in healthy people across ages. Germline values: CDR1 SGHAT, CDR2 FQNNGV. The CDR3 length is 14 residues. A second PCR, run for roughly 7 to 12 cycles, used a sample-barcoded 5' primer plus a J-beta primer mix. A template-switch adaptor containing 12 random nucleotides labeled each cDNA molecule. One entry per CDR3 protein results from TCRdb running MiXCR on the 5' RACE reads. The data show approximately 580,000 distinct CDR3 sequences, under 30% seen once. Comments on this clonotype: One junction end disagrees with the germline gene, perhaps due to a read error.

These data were likewise used in another study, on T cells of mothers and their children.

The chain carries TRBV11-2 and TRBJ2-5, with 7 bases that match TRBD2. The receptor was isolated from a boy between 10 and 17 years old in good health. Input material: blood. The DNA for the CDR3 is TGTGCCAGCAGCTTATTGCCGGAGCGGGACGAGGGCCACTTC. Translating gives CASSLLPERDEGHF.